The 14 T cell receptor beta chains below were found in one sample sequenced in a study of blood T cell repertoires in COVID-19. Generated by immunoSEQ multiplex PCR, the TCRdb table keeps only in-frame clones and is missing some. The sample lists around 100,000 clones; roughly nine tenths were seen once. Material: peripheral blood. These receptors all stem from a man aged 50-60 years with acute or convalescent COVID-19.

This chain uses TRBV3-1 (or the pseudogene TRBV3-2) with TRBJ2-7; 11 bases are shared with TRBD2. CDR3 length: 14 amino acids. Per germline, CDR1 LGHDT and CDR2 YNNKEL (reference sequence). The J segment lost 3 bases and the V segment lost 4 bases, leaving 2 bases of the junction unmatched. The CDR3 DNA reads TGTGCCAGCAGCCCCGGGACTAGCGGCTACGAGCAGTACTTC. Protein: CASSPGTSGYEQYF.

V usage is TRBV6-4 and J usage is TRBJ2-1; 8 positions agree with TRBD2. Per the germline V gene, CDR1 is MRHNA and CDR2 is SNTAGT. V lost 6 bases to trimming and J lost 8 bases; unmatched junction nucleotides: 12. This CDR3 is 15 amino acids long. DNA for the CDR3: TGTGCCAGCAGCTCCGGACTAGCTTCGTCCTATGAGCAGTTCTTC. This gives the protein CASSSGLASSYEQFF.

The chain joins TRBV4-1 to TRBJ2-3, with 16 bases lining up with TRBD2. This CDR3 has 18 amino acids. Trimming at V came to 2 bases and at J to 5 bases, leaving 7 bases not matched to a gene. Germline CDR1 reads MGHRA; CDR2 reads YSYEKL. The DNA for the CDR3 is TGCGCCAGCAGCCAATCGGGACTAGCGGGAGGGCCGGGAGATACGCAGTATTTT. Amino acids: CASSQSGLAGGPGDTQYF.

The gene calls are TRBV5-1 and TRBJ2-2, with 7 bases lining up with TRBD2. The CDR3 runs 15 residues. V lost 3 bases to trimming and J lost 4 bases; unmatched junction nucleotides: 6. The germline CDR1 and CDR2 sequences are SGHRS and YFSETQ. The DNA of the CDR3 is TGCGCCAGCAGCTCCCTGACGGGAGGCACCGGGGAGCTGTTTTTT. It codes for CASSSLTGGTGELFF.

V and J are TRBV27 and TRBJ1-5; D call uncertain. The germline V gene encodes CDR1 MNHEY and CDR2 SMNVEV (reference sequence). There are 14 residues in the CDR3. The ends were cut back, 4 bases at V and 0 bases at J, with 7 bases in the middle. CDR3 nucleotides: TGTGCCAGCAGTTCCGGACTTAGCAATCAGCCCCAGCATTTT. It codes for CASSSGLSNQPQHF.

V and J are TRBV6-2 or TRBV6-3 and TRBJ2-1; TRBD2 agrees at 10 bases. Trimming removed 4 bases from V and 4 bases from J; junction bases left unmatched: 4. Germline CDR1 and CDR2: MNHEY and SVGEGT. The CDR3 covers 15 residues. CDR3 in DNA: TGTGCCAGCAGTTTCGTAGCGGGAGGTTACAATGAGCAGTTCTTC. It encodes CASSFVAGGYNEQFF.

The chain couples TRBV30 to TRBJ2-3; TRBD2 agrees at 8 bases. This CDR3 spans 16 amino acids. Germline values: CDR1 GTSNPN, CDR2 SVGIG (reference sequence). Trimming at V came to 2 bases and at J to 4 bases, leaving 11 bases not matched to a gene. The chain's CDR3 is CAWSLGGATSADTQYF. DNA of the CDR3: TGTGCCTGGAGTCTCGGGGGAGCGACTAGCGCAGATACGCAGTATTTT.

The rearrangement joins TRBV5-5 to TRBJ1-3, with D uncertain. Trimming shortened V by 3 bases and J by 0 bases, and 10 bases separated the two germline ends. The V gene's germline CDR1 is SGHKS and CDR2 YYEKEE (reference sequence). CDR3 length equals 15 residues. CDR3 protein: CASSWSGSSGNTIYF. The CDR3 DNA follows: TGTGCCAGCAGCTGGTCGGGGAGCTCTGGAAACACCATATATTTT.

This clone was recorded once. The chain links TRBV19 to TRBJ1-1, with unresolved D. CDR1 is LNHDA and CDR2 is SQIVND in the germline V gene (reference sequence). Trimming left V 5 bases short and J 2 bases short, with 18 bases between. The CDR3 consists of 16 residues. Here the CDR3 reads CASSEARLGPNTEAFF. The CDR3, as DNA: TGTGCCAGTAGTGAAGCCCGCCTTGGTCCAAACACTGAAGCTTTCTTT.

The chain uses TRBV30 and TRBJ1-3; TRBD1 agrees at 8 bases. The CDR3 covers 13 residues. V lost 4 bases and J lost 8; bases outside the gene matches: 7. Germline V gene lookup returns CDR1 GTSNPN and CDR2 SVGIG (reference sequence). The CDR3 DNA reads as TGTGCCTGGACCCCAAGACAGGGGCACACCATATATTTT. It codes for CAWTPRQGHTIYF.

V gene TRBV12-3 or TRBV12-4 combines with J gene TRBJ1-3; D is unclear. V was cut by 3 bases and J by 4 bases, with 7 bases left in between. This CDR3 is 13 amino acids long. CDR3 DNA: TGTGCCAGCAGTTTCGCTAAGGGAAACACCATATATTTT. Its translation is CASSFAKGNTIYF.

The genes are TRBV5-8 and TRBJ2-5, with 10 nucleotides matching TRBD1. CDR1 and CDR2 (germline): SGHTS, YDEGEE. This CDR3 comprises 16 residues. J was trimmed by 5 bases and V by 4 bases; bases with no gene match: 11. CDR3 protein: CASSKTGGLSVETQYF. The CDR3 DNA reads TGTGCCAGCAGCAAGACAGGGGGCCTTTCTGTGGAGACCCAGTACTTC. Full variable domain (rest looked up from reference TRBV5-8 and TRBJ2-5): EAGVTQSPTHLIKTRGQQATLRCSPISGHTSVYWYQQALGLGLQFLLWYDEGEERNRGNFPPRFSGRQFPNYSSELNVNALELEDSALYLCASSKTGGLSVETQYFGPGTRLLVL.

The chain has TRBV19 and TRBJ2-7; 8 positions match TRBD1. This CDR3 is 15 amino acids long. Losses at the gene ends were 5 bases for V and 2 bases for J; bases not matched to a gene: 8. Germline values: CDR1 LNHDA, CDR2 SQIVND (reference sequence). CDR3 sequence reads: CASSPGTGLPYEQYF. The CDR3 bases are TGTGCCAGTAGTCCTGGGACAGGCCTTCCCTACGAGCAGTACTTC.

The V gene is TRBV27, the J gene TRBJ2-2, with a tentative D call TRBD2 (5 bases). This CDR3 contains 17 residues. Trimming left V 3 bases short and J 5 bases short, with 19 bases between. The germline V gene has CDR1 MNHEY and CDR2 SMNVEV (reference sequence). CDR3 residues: CASSFPSGVGVTGELFF. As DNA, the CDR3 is TGTGCCAGCAGTTTCCCCTCCGGGGTCGGGGTGACCGGGGAGCTGTTTTTT.